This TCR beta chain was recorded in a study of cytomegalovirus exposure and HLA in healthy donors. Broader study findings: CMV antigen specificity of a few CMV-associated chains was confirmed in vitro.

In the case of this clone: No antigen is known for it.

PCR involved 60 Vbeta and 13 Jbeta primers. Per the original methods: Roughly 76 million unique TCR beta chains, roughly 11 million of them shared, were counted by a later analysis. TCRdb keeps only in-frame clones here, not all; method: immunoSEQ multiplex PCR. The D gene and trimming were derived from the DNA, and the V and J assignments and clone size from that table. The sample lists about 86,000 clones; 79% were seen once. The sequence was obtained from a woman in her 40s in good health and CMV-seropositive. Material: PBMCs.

The CDR3 loop is CASSLGVTGQGEYF. CDR3 DNA: TGCGCCAGCAGCTTGGGCGTGACAGGGCAAGGGGAGTACTTC. The V call is TRBV5-1, the J call TRBJ2-7; 7 positions match TRBD1. CDR1 is SGHRS, CDR2 YFSETQ, per germline. The CDR3 has 14 amino acids. The trim removed 0 bases at V and 11 bases at J, leaving 11 bases unmatched.